This T cell receptor beta chain was recovered during a study of blood T cell repertoires in COVID-19. Overall study: The samples span acute and convalescent COVID-19 from the United States, Italy and Spain. T cells, B-cell-depleted T cells, or PBMCs supplied cDNA or gDNA.

Germline CDR1 and CDR2: KGHDR and SFDVKD. V was cut by 5 bases and J by 2 bases, with 15 bases left in between. CDR3 length equals 15 residues. Sequencing used immunoSEQ multiplex PCR; TCRdb keeps in-frame clones, though not all of them. The sample records around 180,000 clones, roughly nine tenths being singletons. Participant ages covered roughly 18 to 90 years across 20 to 25 US areas. Self-reported history from a screening survey and questionnaire set each donor's cohort. The source material was PBMCs or T cells enriched from blood (not recorded which). The gene calls are TRBV24-1 and TRBJ2-7, with D possibly matching TRBD2 (6 bases). The clonotype comes from a woman aged 40 to 49 with acute COVID-19. Here the CDR3 DNA reads TGTGCCACCAGTGCTGGCGGGACGGCAGCCTACGAGCAGTACTTC. Translated: CATSAGGTAAYEQYF.